These 10 T cell receptor beta chains were all obtained from the same sample, sequenced in a study of CD8 T cells in ankylosing spondylitis. TCRdb reprocessed the 5' RACE reads via MiXCR and lists one record per CDR3 protein. The sample carries 250,000 to 400,000 distinct CDR3 sequences, roughly 12% recorded once. What was sequenced was blood, either unsorted or a sorted T cell fraction (not recorded which). Source of these receptors: a female donor with ankylosing spondylitis or in good health (not recorded which).

This clonotype was detected ten times or more. CDR3 sequence: CASSLADPGGGGEKLFF. In nucleotides, the CDR3 is TGTGCCAGCAGCTTAGCGGACCCGGGGGGAGGTGGTGAAAAACTGTTTTTT. The chain has TRBV7-2 and TRBJ1-4, with D possibly TRBD1 on 5 matching bases. The ends were cut back, 0 bases at V and 7 bases at J, with 18 bases in the middle. This CDR3 spans 17 amino acids. Germline V lookup: CDR1 SGHTA, CDR2 FQGNSA.

This clonotype was picked up many times. The junction departs from the called germline gene at one end, perhaps through a read error. The genes are TRBV10-3 and TRBJ1-2; 7 bases fit TRBD1. The CDR3 consists of 13 residues. Germline V gene data show CDR1 as ENHRY and CDR2 as SYGVKD. The CDR3 loop reads CAITEKAGGGYTF. The CDR3 coding sequence is TGTGCCATCACTGAGAAGGCAGGGGGAGGCTACACCTTC.

In its sample, this clonotype was seen many times. The V call is TRBV21-1, the J call TRBJ1-3. TRBV21-1 is a pseudogene. This CDR3 region has 17 residues. CDR3 coding DNA: TGTGCCAGCAGCAACCCAGGGAGGTTTTCTTCGGGAAACACCATATATTTT. Its translation is CASSNPGRFSSGNTIYF.

The table lists this clonotype with many counts. The V and J genes are TRBV15 and TRBJ2-3, with a possible D match to TRBD1 (5 bases). Trimming shortened V by 3 bases and J by 2 bases, and 9 bases separated the two germline ends. This CDR3 has 14 residues. Germline values: CDR1 LNHNV, CDR2 YYDKDF (reference sequence). In DNA form, the CDR3 reads TGTGCCACCAGCAGGCAGGGTAACACAGATACGCAGTATTTT. Amino acids: CATSRQGNTDTQYF.

This clonotype was picked up many times. Written as DNA, the CDR3 is TGTGCCAGCCGCCGGGGCCGATTACGTAGCACAGATACGCAGTATTTT. Amino acid sequence: CASRRGRLRSTDTQYF. This rearrangement joins TRBV5-8 to TRBJ2-3, with D possibly being TRBD1 or TRBD2 (5 bases each). Trimming took 7 bases from V and 0 from J, leaving 18 bases between them. Germline assignment: CDR1 SGHTS and CDR2 YDEGEE. The CDR3 spans 16 residues.

Ten or more counts support this clonotype. This sequence joins TRBV5-1 and TRBJ2-7; D tentatively reads TRBD1 or TRBD2 (6 bases each). Germline V gives CDR1 SGHRS, CDR2 YFSETQ. V dropped 7 bases and J dropped 6 bases, with 14 bases sitting between them. This CDR3 comprises 12 residues. The CDR3 sequence: CASSPGASEQYF. CDR3 DNA: TGCGCCAGCTCACCGGGGGCAAGCGAGCAGTACTTC.

This clonotype was observed many times. This chain links TRBV5-5 with TRBJ1-2; 8 nucleotides align to TRBD1. The CDR3 loop spans 15 amino acids. The germline gives CDR1 SGHKS, CDR2 YYEKEE (reference sequence). The V gene end was trimmed by 4 bases and the J gene end by 7 bases; junction bases not matched to a gene: 12. Here the CDR3 reads CASSPQDRALGGYTF. The CDR3 nucleotides read TGTGCCAGCAGCCCGCAGGACAGGGCTCTAGGTGGCTACACCTTC.

As regards this clonotype: A read error is possible here, since a much larger clone lies one base away. This chain joins TRBV20-1 and TRBJ1-3; D not certain. Germline V lookup: CDR1 DFQATT, CDR2 SNEGSKA (reference sequence). The CDR3 runs to 14 residues. V was cut by 6 bases and J by 0 bases, with 12 bases left in between. CDR3 loop: CSARLATSGNTIYF. The CDR3 DNA is TGCAGTGCCCGGCTTGCTACCTCTGGAAACACCATATATTTT.

This clonotype was found many times. The chain links TRBV5-1 to TRBJ1-2; no clear D. V lost 3 bases, J lost 2 bases, and 8 bases lay in between. Germline V lookup: CDR1 SGHRS, CDR2 YFSETQ. The CDR3 runs to 13 residues. CDR3 sequence: CASSSDSNYGYTF. Written as DNA, the CDR3 is TGCGCCAGCAGCTCTGATTCAAACTATGGCTACACCTTC.

This clonotype was seen many times. The chain uses TRBV10-3 and TRBJ2-1, with D perhaps TRBD1 (6 bases). Trimming stripped 2 bases from V and 6 bases from J, with 8 bases between. The CDR3 is 13 residues long. CDR1 and CDR2 (germline): ENHRY, SYGVKD. CDR3 residues: CAISETGINEQFF. For the CDR3, the DNA is TGTGCCATCAGTGAGACAGGGATCAATGAGCAGTTCTTC.